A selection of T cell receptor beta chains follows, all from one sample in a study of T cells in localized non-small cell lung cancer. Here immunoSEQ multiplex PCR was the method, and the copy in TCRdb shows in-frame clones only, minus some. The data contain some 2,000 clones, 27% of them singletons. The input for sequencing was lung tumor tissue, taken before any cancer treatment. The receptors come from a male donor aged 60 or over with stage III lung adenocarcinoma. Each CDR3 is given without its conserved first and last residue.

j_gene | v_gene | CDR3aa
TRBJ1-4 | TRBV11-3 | ASSSDTGGSNEKLF
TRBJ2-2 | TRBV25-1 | ASSVHTGELF
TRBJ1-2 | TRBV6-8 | ASTKGALDNYGYT
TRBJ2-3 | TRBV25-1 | ASSEGGGSGHQKDTQY
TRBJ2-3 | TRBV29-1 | SARRGGLADTQY
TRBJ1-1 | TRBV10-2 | ASSDSHGPNTEAF
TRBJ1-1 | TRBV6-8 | ASRLGQGARAF
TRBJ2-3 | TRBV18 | ASSPRLPRTDTQY
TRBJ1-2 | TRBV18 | ASSPGTGPYGYT
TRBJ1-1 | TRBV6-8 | ASSSRDRGRRAF
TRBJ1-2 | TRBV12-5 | ASAPGAGYGYT
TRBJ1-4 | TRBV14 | ASSPYGAANEKLF
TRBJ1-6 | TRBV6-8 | ASSATGGTSPLH
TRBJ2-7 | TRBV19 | ASSPSGRAEQY
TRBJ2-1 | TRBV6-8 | ASSYPNRVEQF
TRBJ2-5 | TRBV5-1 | ASSFPAGTSGFDLTQY
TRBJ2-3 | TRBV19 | ASSMDNRLTDTQY
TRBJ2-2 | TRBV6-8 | AIRGGGSGSNTGELF
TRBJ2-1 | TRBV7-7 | ASSLRVAGGPGSYNEQF
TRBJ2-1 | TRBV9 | ASSVEGGAKYEQF
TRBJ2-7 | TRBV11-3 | ASSPRQGLTYEQY
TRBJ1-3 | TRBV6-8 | ASRRDTGNTIY
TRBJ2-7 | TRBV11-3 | ASSHLAFSRGANEQY
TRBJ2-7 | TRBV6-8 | ASRGTGNSYEQY